This TCR beta chain was sequenced for a study of shared clonotypes between healthy human individuals. Across the whole study: The study drew on a couple of women and three men aged 18 to 49 as donors.

Germline CDR1 reads MNHEY; CDR2 reads SVGAGI. Trimming cost V 3 bases and J 1 base, with 6 bases left between them. The CDR3 totals 13 residues. Turning to this clone: The sample carries other DNA sequences with the same CDR3.

Every immunoSEQ plate was one replicate of a subset's evenly spread DNA. Libraries were prepared by immunoSEQ multiplex PCR; TCRdb keeps only in-frame clonotypes and omits some of them. Here the sample spans a few million clones, 90% to 96% being singletons. The chain couples TRBV6-5 to TRBJ1-1; D is perhaps TRBD1 (5 bases). The source is a man aged 18 to 30 in good health. The sample comprised naive CD4+ T cells sorted from blood. Stated subset: CD45RA+ positively selected. The CDR3 DNA reads as TGTGCCAGCAGTTATGGGGGGAACACTGAAGCTTTCTTT. Encoded protein: CASSYGGNTEAFF.